These 11 T cell receptor beta chains were all obtained from the same sample, sequenced in a study of cytomegalovirus exposure and HLA in healthy donors (dated by TCRdb to about 2017). Library preparation used the immunoSEQ multiplex PCR assay. For the multiplex PCR, a mixture combining 60 forward primers for TCR Vbeta segments and 13 reverse primers for TCR Jbeta segments was used. As stored in TCRdb, this immuneACCESS dataset retains in-frame rearrangements with V and J assigned. A fraction of the clones does not appear; measured against another copy, unresolved V genes explain less than half of the discrepancy, and the remainder lacks a known reason. In this sample the table shows some 150,000 clones, around 79% of which occur a single time. The ten biggest clones cover around 1.9% of the sample. Material: PBMCs. The receptors were gathered from a man between 40 and 49 years old in good health and CMV-seronegative.

As DNA, the CDR3 is TGTGCCAGCATGTCACTAGCGGGAGTCGGGATGGCCGGGGAGCTGTTTTTT. It encodes CASMSLAGVGMAGELFF. The V and J genes are TRBV28 and TRBJ2-2, with 11 nucleotides matching TRBD2. V shed 7 bases and J 6 bases; nucleotides not matched to a gene: 13. Germline V gives CDR1 MDHEN, CDR2 SYDVKM. The CDR3 extends over 17 amino acids.

The V call is TRBV27, the J call TRBJ2-1; 13 nucleotides line up with TRBD2. Losses at the gene ends were 5 bases for V and 0 bases for J; bases not matched to a gene: 10. This CDR3 comprises 19 residues. In germline, CDR1 is MNHEY, CDR2 SMNVEV (reference sequence). DNA of the CDR3: TGTGCCAGCAGTCGCCCGGGACTAGCGGGGATCAGCTCCTACAATGAGCAGTTCTTC. Amino acids: CASSRPGLAGISSYNEQFF.

The V and J genes are TRBV15 and TRBJ2-5; 16 positions agree with TRBD2. CDR3 length: 18 amino acids. After removal of 4 bases from V and 5 bases from J, the junction contained 10 bases not matched to a gene. Looked up from germline, CDR1 is LNHNV and CDR2 is YYDKDF (reference sequence). This CDR3 reads CATSTVPGLAGGPETQYF. The DNA of the CDR3 is TGTGCCACCAGCACAGTACCGGGACTAGCGGGAGGGCCGGAGACCCAGTACTTC.

The V and J genes are TRBV27 and TRBJ2-2, with D possibly TRBD2 on 5 matching bases. Trimming removed 1 base at V and 7 bases at J, with 19 bases between. CDR1 is MNHEY, CDR2 SMNVEV, per germline (reference sequence). The CDR3 has 17 residues. The CDR3 DNA sequence: TGTGCCAGCAGTTTATGGATGGCTAGGCTAGCTGGCGGGGAGCTGTTTTTT. This gives the protein CASSLWMARLAGGELFF.

The genes are TRBV7-9 and TRBJ2-1; weak D call: TRBD1 (6 bases). Germline V gene sequence: CDR1 SEHNR, CDR2 FQNEAQ (reference sequence). Trimming stripped 1 base from V and 9 bases from J, with 10 bases between. This CDR3 comprises 13 residues. Written as DNA, the CDR3 is TGTGCCAGCAGCTTAGGCCTGGACAGTGAGCAGTTCTTC. Protein sequence: CASSLGLDSEQFF.

The chain has TRBV19 and TRBJ1-3; a possible D gene is TRBD1 (5 bases). CDR3 length equals 19 residues. The V gene's germline CDR1 is LNHDA and CDR2 SQIVND (reference sequence). Trimming removed 5 bases at V and 4 bases at J, with 27 bases between. The CDR3 nucleotides read TGTGCCAGTAGTCTCCAATCCAACCGACACCGCAGGGCAGGAAACACCATATATTTT. Protein sequence: CASSLQSNRHRRAGNTIYF.

In this sample, this clone turned up once. The chain couples TRBV5-4 to TRBJ2-5; 9 bases are shared with TRBD1. Germline trimming cut 3 bases from V and 3 bases from J; bases unmatched to any gene: 6. Germline lookup yields CDR1 SGHNT and CDR2 YYREEE (reference sequence). This CDR3 contains 15 residues. The CDR3 DNA follows: TGTGCCAGCAGCTCCCCGGGACAGGGAAAAGAGACCCAGTACTTC. Encoded protein: CASSSPGQGKETQYF.

The genes are TRBV6-1 and TRBJ2-3; TRBD2 matches 8 bases. With V trimmed by 10 bases and J by 6 bases, 9 bases remained unmatched. Looked up from germline, CDR1 is MNHNS and CDR2 is SASEGT. This CDR3 is 13 amino acids long. CDR3 region: CATPAGDSDTQYF. The CDR3 region has the DNA TGTGCCACCCCAGCGGGAGACTCGGATACGCAGTATTTT.

This sequence joins TRBV5-1 and TRBJ2-1, with 12 bases lining up with TRBD2. J lost 8 bases, V lost 4 bases, and 10 bases had no gene match. The CDR3 extends over 16 amino acids. The V gene's germline CDR1 is SGHRS and CDR2 YFSETQ. The DNA for the CDR3 is TGCGCCAGCAGCCAAAGGACTAGCGGGATGTTGGATGAGCAGTTCTTC. Translating it yields CASSQRTSGMLDEQFF.

The chain links TRBV5-4 to TRBJ2-3; 9 bases align to TRBD2. The CDR3 spans 16 residues. J was trimmed by 2 bases and V by 3 bases; bases with no gene match: 7. CDR1 SGHNT and CDR2 YYREEE come from the germline V gene (reference sequence). CDR3 bases: TGTGCCAGCAGCTCGAAAGCGGGAGGTCCCACAGATACGCAGTATTTT. It specifies CASSSKAGGPTDTQYF.

V gene TRBV5-4 combines with J gene TRBJ2-2; possible D gene TRBD2, 6 bases. Germline CDR1 and CDR2: SGHNT and YYREEE (reference sequence). V dropped 1 base and J dropped 4 bases, with 11 bases sitting between them. CDR3 size: 15 residues. The CDR3 sequence: CASSLRTTLTGELFF. CDR3 DNA: TGTGCCAGCAGCTTGCGGACTACCCTCACCGGGGAGCTGTTTTTT.